This TCR beta chain was found in a study of blood T cell repertoires in COVID-19 (TCRdb year 2020). About the investigation overall: Samples covering the acute and convalescent phases of COVID-19 were provided by collaborators in the United States, Italy and Spain. The prospective study material was composed of cDNA or gDNA derived from T cells, B-cell-depleted T cells, or PBMCs. Subjects who had been exposed to COVID-19, were actively infected with it, or had recovered from it provided the deeply sampled blood TCRbeta repertoires that made up the dataset. A freely available public database, intended as a resource for researchers studying the immune response to SARS-CoV-2, is where the repertoires were released. The samples were drawn from the first 160 participants of the ongoing ImmuneRACE study and from over 950 subjects provided by 6 global collaborators. A de-identified subject ID, COVID-19 status, age in years and sex were almost always included in the sample metadata. Where available, HLA class I and class II types were taken from metadata supplied by the sample provider and were not determined by assay-based typing.

TCRbeta CDR3 regions were amplified from genomic DNA using the immunoSEQ Assay, a bias-controlled multiplex PCR. From the authors' description of their analysis: The number of nucleated cells in each sample was estimated by amplification of reference gene primers within the assay. Sequence reads were collapsed and filtered to measure the absolute abundance of every unique TCRbeta CDR3 rearrangement. For each sample, productive Simpson clonality was calculated by taking the square root of Simpson's diversity index across productive rearrangements. What TCRdb holds here is the immuneACCESS table cut down to in-frame rearrangements. Part of the clones is not present; checked against another copy, under half of the missing clones reflect an unresolved V gene, and the others are unexplained. The D gene and trimming were derived from the DNA, and the V and J assignments and clone size from that table. The sample has some 200,000 clones on record, roughly 88% of them singletons. Of the sample, about 12% falls within the top ten clones.

Each collaborating institution followed its own protocols to collect whole blood in K2EDTA tubes. For TCRbeta analysis, collaborators shipped samples as frozen whole blood, isolated PBMCs, or DNA extracted from either of those sample types. Turning to this clone: The specificity of this receptor is unknown. No base qualities exist here, and no much larger clone lies one base off it.

The investigation overall reported the following: How much clinical and demographic metadata was included differed by source and by participant, and the metadata was provided uncurated.

What was sequenced was peripheral blood. This TCR derives from a human donor in a cohort sampled during active COVID-19.

Here the CDR3 is given as CASRLGQAYGYTF. The DNA sequence reads TGTGCCAGCAGGCTTGGACAGGCCTATGGCTACACCTTC. The sequence is built from TRBV6-5 and TRBJ1-2; 7 nucleotides in the junction match TRBD1. The germline V and J ends show losses of 6 bases and 4 bases respectively, and no gene match explains 5 bases of the junction. The cysteine opens and the phenylalanine closes a CDR3 of 13 amino acids. The DNA shown is the 39-base CDR3, in frame from base 1. Sequences MNHEY (CDR1) and SVGAGI (CDR2) are obtained from the germline V gene.